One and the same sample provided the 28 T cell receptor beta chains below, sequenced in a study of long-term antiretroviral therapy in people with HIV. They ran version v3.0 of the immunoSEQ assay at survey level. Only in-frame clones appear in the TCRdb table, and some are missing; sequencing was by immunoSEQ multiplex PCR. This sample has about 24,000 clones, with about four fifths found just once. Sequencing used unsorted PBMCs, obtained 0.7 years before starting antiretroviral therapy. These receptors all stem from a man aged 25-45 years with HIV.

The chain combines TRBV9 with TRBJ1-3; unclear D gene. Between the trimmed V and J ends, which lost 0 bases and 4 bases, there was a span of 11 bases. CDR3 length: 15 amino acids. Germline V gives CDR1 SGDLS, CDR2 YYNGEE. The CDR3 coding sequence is TGTGCCAGCAGCGTAGAATCCGGAGACGGAAACACCATATATTTT. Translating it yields CASSVESGDGNTIYF.

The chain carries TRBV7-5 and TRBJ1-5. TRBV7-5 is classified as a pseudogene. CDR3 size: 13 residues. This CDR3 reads CVRSRNSNQPQHF. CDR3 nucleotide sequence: TGTGTCAGAAGCCGAAATAGCAATCAGCCCCAGCATTTT.

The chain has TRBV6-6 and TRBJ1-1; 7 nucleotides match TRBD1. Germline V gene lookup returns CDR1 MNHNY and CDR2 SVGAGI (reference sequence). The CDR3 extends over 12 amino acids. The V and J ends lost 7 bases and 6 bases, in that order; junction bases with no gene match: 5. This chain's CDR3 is CASTLDRAEAFF. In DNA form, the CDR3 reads TGTGCCAGCACCTTAGACAGGGCTGAAGCTTTCTTT.

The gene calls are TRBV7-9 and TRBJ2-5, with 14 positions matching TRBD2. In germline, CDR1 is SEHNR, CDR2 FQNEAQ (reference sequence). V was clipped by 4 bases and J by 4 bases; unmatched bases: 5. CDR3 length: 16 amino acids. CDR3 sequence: CASSSPGLAGVETQYF. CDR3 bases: TGTGCCAGCAGCTCCCCGGGACTAGCGGGAGTAGAGACCCAGTACTTC.

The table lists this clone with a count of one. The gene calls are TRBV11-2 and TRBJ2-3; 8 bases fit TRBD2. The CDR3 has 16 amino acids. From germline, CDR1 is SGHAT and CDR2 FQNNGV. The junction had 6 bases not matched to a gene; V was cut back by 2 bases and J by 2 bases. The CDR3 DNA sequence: TGTGCCAGCAGCTTAAGTTATAGCGGGGCCACAGATACGCAGTATTTT. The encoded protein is CASSLSYSGATDTQYF. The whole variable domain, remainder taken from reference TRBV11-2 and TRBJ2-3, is EAGVAQSPRYKIIEKRQSVAFWCNPISGHATLYWYQQILGQGPKLLIQFQNNGVVDDSQLPKDRFSAERLKGVDSTLKIQPAKLEDSAVYLCASSLSYSGATDTQYFGPGTRLTVL.

CDR3 bases: TGTGCCAGCAGTGAAGAGGCGGGACACAATGAGCAGTTCTTC. Encoded protein: CASSEEAGHNEQFF. V is TRBV6-1 and J is TRBJ2-1, with D maybe TRBD2 (6 bases). With 1 base removed from V and 5 bases from J, the gap between germline ends came to 9 bases. Germline assignment: CDR1 MNHNS and CDR2 SASEGT. CDR3 length: 14 residues.

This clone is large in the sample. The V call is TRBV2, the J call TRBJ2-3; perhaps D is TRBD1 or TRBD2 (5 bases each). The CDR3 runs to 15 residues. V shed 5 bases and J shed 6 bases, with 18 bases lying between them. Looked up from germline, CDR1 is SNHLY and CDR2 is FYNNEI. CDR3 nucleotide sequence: TGTGCCAGCAGTAAACTAGGTCGCCGACAGGATACGCAGTATTTT. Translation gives CASSKLGRRQDTQYF.

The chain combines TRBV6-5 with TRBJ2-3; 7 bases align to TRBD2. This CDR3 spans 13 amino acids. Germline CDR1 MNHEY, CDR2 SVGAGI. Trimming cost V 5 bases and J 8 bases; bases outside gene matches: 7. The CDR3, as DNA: TGTGCCAGCAGTGGGGGGGTACGGGGTACGCAGTATTTT. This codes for CASSGGVRGTQYF.

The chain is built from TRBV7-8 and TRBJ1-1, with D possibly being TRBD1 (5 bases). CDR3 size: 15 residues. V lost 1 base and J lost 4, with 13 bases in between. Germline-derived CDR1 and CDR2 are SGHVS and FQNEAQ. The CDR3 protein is CASSLEQGVGTEAFF. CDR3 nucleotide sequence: TGTGCCAGCAGCTTAGAGCAGGGAGTGGGCACTGAAGCTTTCTTT.

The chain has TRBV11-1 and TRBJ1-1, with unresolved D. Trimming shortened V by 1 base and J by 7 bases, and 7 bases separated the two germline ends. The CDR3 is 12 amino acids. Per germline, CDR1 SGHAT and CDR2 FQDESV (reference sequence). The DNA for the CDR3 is TGTGCCAGCAGCTTAGTCGGCCTTGAAGCTTTCTTT. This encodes CASSLVGLEAFF.

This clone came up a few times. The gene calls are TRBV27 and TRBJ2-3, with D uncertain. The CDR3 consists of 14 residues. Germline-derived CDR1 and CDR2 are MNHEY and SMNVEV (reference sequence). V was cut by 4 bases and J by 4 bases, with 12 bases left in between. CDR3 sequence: CASSSDLPSDTQYF. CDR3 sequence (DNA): TGTGCCAGCAGTTCCGACTTACCCTCAGATACGCAGTATTTT.

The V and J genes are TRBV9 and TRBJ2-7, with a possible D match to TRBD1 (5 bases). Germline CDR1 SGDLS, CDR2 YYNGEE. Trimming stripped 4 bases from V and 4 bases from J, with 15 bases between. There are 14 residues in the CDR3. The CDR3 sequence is CASSPSLDIYEQYF. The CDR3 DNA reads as TGTGCCAGCAGCCCCTCTTTGGACATTTACGAGCAGTACTTC.

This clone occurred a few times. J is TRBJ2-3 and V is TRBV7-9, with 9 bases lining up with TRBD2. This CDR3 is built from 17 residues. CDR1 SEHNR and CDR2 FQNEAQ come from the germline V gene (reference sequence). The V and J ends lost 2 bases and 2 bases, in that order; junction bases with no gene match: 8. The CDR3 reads CASSLSRREGYTDTQYF. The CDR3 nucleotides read TGTGCCAGCAGCTTATCCCGGCGGGAGGGGTACACAGATACGCAGTATTTT.

CDR3 protein: CASSGSPFEEKLFF. In DNA form, the CDR3 reads TGTGCCAGCAGCGGCAGTCCTTTTGAAGAAAAACTGTTTTTT. The rearrangement links TRBV9 to TRBJ1-4; no clear D. V was pared by 3 bases and J by 8 bases, with 14 bases between. Germline V gene data show CDR1 as SGDLS and CDR2 as YYNGEE. The CDR3 has 14 residues.

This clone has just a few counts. The CDR3 loop reads CASSLEPLGEQYF. The CDR3 region has the DNA TGCGCCAGCAGCTTGGAGCCCCTCGGGGAGCAGTACTTC. This chain connects TRBV5-1 to TRBJ2-7, with D unclear. Germline CDR1 and CDR2: SGHRS and YFSETQ. The CDR3 consists of 13 residues. V lost 0 bases and J 7 bases, leaving 11 bases between the germline ends. The full variable domain, completed using reference TRBV5-1 and TRBJ2-7, is KAGVTQTPRYLIKTRGQQVTLSCSPISGHRSVSWYQQTPGQGLQFLFEYFSETQRNKGNFPGRFSGRQFSNSRSEMNVSTLELGDSALYLCASSLEPLGEQYFGPGTRLTVT.

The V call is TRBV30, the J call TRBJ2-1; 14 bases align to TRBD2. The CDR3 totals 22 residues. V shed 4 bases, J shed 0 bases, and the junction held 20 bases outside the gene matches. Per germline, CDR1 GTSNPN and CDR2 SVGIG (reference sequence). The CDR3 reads CAWMEPGRTGTSGGLSYNEQFF. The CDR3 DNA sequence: TGTGCCTGGATGGAACCGGGACGGACCGGGACTAGCGGGGGCCTCTCCTACAATGAGCAGTTCTTC.

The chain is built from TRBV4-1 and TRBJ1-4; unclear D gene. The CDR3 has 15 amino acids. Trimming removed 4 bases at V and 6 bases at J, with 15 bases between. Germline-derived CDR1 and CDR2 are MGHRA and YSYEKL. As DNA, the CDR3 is TGCGCCAGCAGCCCCTCTCAATCAAGGGATGAAAAACTGTTTTTT. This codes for CASSPSQSRDEKLFF.

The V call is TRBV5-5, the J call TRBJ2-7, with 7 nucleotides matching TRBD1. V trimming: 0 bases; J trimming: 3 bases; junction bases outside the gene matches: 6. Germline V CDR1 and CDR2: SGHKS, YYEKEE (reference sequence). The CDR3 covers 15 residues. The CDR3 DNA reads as TGTGCCAGCAGCTTGGGGGACAGAAAATTCTACGAGCAGTACTTC. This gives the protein CASSLGDRKFYEQYF.

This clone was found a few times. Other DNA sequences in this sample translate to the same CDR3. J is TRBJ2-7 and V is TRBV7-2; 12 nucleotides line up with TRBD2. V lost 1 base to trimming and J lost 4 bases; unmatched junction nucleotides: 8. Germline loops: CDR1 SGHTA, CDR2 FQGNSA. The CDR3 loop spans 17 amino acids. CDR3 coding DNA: TGTGCCAGCAGCTTAGGTCCGCTAGCGGGAGGGCTGTACGAGCAGTACTTC. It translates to CASSLGPLAGGLYEQYF. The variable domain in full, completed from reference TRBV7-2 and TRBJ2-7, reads GAGVSQSPSNKVTEKGKDVELRCDPISGHTALYWYRQSLGQGLEFLIYFQGNSAPDKSGLPSDRFSAERTGGSVSTLTIQRTQQEDSAVYLCASSLGPLAGGLYEQYFGPGTRLTVT.

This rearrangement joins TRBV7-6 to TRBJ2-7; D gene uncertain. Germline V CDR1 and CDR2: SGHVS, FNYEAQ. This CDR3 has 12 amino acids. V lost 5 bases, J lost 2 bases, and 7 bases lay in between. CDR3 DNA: TGTGCCAGCAGCCCGGACCCCTACGAGCAGTACTTC. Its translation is CASSPDPYEQYF.

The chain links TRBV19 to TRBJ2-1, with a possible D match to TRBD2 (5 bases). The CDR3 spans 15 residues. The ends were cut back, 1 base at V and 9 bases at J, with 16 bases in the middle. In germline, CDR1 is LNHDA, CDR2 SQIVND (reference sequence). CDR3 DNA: TGTGCCAGTAGTATAGGAGGCGGAGATGGGAGTGAGCAGTTCTTC. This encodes CASSIGGGDGSEQFF.

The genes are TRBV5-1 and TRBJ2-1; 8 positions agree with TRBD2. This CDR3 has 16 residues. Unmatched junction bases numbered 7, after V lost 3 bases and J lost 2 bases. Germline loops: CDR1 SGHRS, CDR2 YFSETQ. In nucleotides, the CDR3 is TGCGCCAGCAGCTCCGGGGGACTAGGCCCCTACAATGAGCAGTTCTTC. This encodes CASSSGGLGPYNEQFF. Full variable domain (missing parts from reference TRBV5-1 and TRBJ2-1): KAGVTQTPRYLIKTRGQQVTLSCSPISGHRSVSWYQQTPGQGLQFLFEYFSETQRNKGNFPGRFSGRQFSNSRSEMNVSTLELGDSALYLCASSSGGLGPYNEQFFGPGTRLTVL.

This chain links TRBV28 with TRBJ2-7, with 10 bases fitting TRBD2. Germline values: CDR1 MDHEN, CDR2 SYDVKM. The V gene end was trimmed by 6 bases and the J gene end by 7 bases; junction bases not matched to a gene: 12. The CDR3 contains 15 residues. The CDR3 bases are TGTGCCAGCAGAGGGGGAACTAGCGGGGTTTCGGAGCAGTACTTC. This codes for CASRGGTSGVSEQYF. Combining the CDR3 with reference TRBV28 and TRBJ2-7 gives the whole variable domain DVKVTQSSRYLVKRTGEKVFLECVQDMDHENMFWYRQDPGLGLRLIYFSYDVKMKEKGDIPEGYSVSREKKERFSLILESASTNQTSMYLCASRGGTSGVSEQYFGPGTRLTVT.

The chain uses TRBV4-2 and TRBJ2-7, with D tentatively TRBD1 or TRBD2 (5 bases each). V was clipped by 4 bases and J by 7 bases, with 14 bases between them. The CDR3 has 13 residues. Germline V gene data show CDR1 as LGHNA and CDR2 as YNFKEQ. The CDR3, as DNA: TGTGCCAGCAGCCCCGGGGCTCTCGGGGAGCAGTACTTC. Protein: CASSPGALGEQYF.

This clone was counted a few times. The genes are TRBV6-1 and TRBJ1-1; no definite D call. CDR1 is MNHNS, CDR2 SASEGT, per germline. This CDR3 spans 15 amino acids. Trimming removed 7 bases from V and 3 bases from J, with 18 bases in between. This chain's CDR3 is CASTALFPRDTEAFF. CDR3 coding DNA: TGTGCCAGCACGGCTCTGTTTCCGAGAGACACTGAAGCTTTCTTT.

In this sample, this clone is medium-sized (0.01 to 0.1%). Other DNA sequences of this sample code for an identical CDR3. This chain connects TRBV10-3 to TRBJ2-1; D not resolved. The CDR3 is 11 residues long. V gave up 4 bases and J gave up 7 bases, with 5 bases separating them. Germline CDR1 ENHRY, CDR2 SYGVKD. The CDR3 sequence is CAISVGNEQFF. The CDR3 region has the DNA TGTGCCATCAGTGTAGGTAATGAGCAGTTCTTC.

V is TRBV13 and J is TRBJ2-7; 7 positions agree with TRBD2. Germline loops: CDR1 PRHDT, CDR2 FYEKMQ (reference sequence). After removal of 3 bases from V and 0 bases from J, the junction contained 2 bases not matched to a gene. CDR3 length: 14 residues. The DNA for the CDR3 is TGTGCCAGCAGCTTGGGGAGGGGCTCCTACGAGCAGTACTTC. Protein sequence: CASSLGRGSYEQYF.

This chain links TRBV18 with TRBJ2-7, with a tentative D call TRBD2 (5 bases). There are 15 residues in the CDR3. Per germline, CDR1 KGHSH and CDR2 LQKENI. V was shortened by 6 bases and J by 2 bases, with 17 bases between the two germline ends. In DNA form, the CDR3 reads TGTGCCAGCTCTCAACTAGGACCCCCCACCTACGAGCAGTACTTC. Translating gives CASSQLGPPTYEQYF.